This T cell receptor beta chain comes out of a study of T-cell reconstitution after alpha-beta-depleted transplantation in children. Study results and caveats: By one year post-transplant, T-cell counts and diversity largely arose from T cells that were newly produced. The study traced high day-60 TCRbeta diversity in some patients to surviving recipient T cells and thymic progenitors.

Unique molecular identifiers were used to barcode this TCRbeta library. A single record per CDR3 protein comes from TCRdb applying MiXCR to the PCR reads. This table has about 1,000,000 distinct CDR3 sequences, less than 30% appearing once. Concerning this clonotype itself: Antigen unknown.

There are 15 residues in the CDR3. V shed 2 bases, J shed 5 bases, and the junction held 6 bases outside the gene matches. Germline CDR1 reads MDHEN; CDR2 reads SYDVKM. Sequenced here: PBMCs, mostly from graft donor cells, sampled 360 days after TCRalphabeta/CD19-depleted stem cell transplant. The chain employs TRBV28 and TRBJ2-1, with TRBD1 matching over 7 bases. The receptor comes from a boy less than two years old who had a stem cell transplant for SCID, so the T cells may come from the graft donor. The CDR3 here is CASSLLFGTDNEQFF. CDR3 nucleotide sequence: TGTGCCAGCAGTTTACTATTCGGGACAGACAATGAGCAGTTCTTC.